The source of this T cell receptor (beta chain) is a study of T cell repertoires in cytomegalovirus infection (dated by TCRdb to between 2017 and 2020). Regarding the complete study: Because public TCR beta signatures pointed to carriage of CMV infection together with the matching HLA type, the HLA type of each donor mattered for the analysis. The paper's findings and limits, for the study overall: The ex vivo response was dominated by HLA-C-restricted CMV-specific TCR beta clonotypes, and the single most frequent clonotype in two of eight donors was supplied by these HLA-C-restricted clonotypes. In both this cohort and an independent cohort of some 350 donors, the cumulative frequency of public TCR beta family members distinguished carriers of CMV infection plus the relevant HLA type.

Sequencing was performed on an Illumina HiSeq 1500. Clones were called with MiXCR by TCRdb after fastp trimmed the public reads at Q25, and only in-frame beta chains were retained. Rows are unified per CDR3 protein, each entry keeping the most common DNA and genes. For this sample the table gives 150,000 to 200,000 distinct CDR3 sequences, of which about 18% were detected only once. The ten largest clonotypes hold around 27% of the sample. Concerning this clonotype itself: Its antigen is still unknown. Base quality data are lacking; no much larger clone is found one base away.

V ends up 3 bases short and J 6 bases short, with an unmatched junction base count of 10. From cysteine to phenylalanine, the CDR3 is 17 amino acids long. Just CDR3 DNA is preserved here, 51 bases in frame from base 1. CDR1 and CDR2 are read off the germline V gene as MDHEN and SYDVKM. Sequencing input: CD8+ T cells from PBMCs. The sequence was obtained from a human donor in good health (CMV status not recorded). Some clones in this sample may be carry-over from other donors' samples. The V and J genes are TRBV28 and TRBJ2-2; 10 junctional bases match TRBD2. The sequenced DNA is TGTGCCAGCAGTTTGCTAGCGGGGGCCATGCTGCCCGGGGAGCTGTTTTTT. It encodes CASSLLAGAMLPGELFF.